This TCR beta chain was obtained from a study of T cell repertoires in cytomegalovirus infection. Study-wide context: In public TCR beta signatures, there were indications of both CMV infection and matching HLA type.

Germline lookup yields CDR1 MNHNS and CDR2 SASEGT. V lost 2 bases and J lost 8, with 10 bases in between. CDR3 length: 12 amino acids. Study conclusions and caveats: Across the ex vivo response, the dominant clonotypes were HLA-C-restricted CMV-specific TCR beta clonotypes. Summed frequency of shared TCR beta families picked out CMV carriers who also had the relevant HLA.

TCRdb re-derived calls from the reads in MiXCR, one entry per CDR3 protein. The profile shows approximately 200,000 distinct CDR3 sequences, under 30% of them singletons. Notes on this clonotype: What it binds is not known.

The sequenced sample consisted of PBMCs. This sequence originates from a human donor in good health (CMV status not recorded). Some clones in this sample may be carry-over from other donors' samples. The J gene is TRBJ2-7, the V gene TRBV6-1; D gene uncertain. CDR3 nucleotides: TGTGCCAGCAGTGAAAACGTCGCAAAGCAGTACTTC. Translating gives CASSENVAKQYF.